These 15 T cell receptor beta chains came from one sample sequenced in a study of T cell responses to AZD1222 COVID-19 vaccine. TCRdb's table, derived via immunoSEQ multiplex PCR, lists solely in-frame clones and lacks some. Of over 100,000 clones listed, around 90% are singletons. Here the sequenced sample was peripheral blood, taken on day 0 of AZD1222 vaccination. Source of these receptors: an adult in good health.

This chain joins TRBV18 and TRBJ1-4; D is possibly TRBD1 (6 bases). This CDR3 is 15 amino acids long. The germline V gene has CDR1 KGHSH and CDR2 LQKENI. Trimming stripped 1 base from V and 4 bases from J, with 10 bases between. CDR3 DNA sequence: TGTGCCAGCTCACCACAAAGGGGGGGTAATGAAAAACTGTTTTTT. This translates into CASSPQRGGNEKLFF.

The CDR3, as DNA: TGTGCCAGCACCCAGCAGGGTGTCGGTTCACCCCTCCACTTT. Encoded protein: CASTQQGVGSPLHF. The chain carries TRBV6-5 and TRBJ1-6; tentatively, D is TRBD1 (5 bases). CDR3 length: 14 amino acids. The germline V and J ends were trimmed by 7 bases and 9 bases, with 16 bases remaining between them. Germline CDR1 and CDR2: MNHEY and SVGAGI.

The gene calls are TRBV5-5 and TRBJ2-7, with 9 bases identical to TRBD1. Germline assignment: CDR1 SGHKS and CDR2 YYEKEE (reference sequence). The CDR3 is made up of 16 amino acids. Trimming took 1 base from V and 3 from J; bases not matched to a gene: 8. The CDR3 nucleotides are TGTGCCAGCAGCTTGATACAGGGGGCAAGGGACTACGAGCAGTACTTC. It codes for CASSLIQGARDYEQYF.

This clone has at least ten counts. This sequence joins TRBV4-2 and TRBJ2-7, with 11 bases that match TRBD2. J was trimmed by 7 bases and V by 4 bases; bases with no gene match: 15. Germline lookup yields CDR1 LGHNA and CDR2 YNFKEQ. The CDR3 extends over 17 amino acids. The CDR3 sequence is CASSPGTSGADSREQYF. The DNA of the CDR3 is TGTGCCAGCAGCCCCGGGACTAGCGGCGCCGACTCGCGGGAGCAGTACTTC.

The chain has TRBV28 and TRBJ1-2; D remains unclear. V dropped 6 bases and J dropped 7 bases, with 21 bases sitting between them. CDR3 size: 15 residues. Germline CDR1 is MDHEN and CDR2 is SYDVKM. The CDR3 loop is CASSGDLHRVSGYTF. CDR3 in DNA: TGTGCCAGCAGCGGGGATTTACATCGGGTTAGTGGCTACACCTTC.

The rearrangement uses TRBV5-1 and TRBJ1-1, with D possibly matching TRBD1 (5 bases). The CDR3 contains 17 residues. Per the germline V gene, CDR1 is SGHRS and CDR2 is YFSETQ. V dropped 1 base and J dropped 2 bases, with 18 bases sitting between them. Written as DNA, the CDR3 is TGCGCCAGCAGCTTGTATATATTGGGGGGTGATAACACTGAAGCTTTCTTT. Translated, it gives CASSLYILGGDNTEAFF.

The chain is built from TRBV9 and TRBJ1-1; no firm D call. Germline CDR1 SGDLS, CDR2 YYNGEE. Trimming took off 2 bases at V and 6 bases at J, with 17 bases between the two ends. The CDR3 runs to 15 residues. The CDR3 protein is CASSVSSVPSSEAFF. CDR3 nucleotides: TGTGCCAGCAGCGTCTCATCAGTGCCGAGTTCTGAAGCTTTCTTT.

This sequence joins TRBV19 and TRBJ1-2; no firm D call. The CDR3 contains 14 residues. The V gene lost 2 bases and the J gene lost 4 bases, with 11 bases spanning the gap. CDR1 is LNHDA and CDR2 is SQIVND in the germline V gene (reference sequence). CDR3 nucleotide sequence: TGTGCCAGTAGTATACCAACTGAGGGCTATGGCTACACCTTC. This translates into CASSIPTEGYGYTF. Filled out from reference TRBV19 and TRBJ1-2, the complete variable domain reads DGGITQSPKYLFRKEGQNVTLSCEQNLNHDAMYWYRQDPGQGLRLIYYSQIVNDFQKGDIAEGYSVSREKKESFPLTVTSAQKNPTAFYLCASSIPTEGYGYTFGSGTRLTVV.

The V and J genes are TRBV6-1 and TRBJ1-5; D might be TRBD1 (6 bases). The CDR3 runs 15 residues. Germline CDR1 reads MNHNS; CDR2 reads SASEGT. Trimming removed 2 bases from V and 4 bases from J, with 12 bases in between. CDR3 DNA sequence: TGTGCCAGCAGTGAAAAGGGGGTGGGGAATCAGCCCCAGCATTTT. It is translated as CASSEKGVGNQPQHF.

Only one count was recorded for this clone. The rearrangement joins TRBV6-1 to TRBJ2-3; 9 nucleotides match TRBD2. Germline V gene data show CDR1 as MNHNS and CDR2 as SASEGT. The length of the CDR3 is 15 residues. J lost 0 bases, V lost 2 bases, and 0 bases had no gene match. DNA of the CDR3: TGTGCCAGCAGTGAACTAGCGGGGAGCACAGATACGCAGTATTTT. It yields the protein CASSELAGSTDTQYF.

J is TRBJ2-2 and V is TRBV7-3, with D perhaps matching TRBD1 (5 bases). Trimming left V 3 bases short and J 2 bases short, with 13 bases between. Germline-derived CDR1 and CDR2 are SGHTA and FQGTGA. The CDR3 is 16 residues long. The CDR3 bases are TGTGCCAGCAGCTTCTTTCCGACAGCTAACACCGGGGAGCTGTTTTTT. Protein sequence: CASSFFPTANTGELFF.

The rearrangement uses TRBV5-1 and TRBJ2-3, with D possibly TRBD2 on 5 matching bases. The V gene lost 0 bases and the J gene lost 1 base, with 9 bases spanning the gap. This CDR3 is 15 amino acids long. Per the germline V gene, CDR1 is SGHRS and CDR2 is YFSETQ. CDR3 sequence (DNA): TGCGCCAGCAGCTTGGATCTGAGGGGCACAGATACGCAGTATTTT. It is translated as CASSLDLRGTDTQYF.

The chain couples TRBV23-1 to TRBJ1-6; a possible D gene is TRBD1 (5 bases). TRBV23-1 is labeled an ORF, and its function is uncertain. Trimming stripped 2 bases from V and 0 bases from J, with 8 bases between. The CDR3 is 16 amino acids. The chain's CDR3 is CASSQVDSSYNSPLHF. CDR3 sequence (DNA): TGCGCCAGCAGTCAAGTCGACAGCTCCTATAATTCACCCCTCCACTTT.

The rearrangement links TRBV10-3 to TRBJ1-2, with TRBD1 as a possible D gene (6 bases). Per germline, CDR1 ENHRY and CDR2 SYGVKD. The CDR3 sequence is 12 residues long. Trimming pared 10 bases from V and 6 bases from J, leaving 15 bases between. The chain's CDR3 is CATQQGMDGYTF. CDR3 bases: TGTGCCACCCAACAGGGAATGGATGGCTACACCTTC.

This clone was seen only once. CDR3 region: CASSLLKTGNNNSPLHF. The CDR3 DNA reads as TGTGCCAGCAGTTTACTTAAGACAGGGAACAATAATTCACCCCTCCACTTT. The chain joins TRBV28 to TRBJ1-6; 7 positions match TRBD1. In germline, CDR1 is MDHEN, CDR2 SYDVKM. This CDR3 has 17 residues. The trim removed 2 bases at V and 5 bases at J, leaving 9 bases unmatched.